This is a list of T cell receptor beta chains from one sample in a study of blood T cell repertoires in COVID-19. The assay was immunoSEQ multiplex PCR, and TCRdb's table has in-frame clones only and misses some. This sample has roughly 260,000 clones; roughly nine tenths occur once, and the top ten carry about 2.2%. The sequenced material came from peripheral blood. The receptors shown here come from a woman aged 45-60 years who had recovered from COVID-19. Both conserved end residues are part of each CDR3. The D gene is left open where the match is weak. Clone size, where shown, is once, few, many, or a class for clones that have expanded.

abundance	d_gene	v_gene	j_gene	CDR3nt	CDR3aa
-	TRBD1	TRBV15	TRBJ1-2	TGTGCCACCAGCAGAGATGGCGGGACAGTCTATGGCTACACCTTC	CATSRDGGTVYGYTF
-	-	TRBV14	TRBJ2-1	TGTGCCAGCAGCCAAGTATTGTACAGGGCAGGGGACAATGAGCAGTTCTTC	CASSQVLYRAGDNEQFF
-	-	TRBV7-6	TRBJ2-1	TGTGCCAGCAGCCGCCGCGGGGTAACAAAATACAATGAGCAGTTCTTC	CASSRRGVTKYNEQFF
-	TRBD2	TRBV7-8	TRBJ2-3	TGTGCCAGCAGCTTAGAGGGAGCGGGGGGCCGGGATACGCAGTATTTT	CASSLEGAGGRDTQYF
-	-	TRBV5-4	TRBJ2-3	TGTGCCAGCAGCTTAGGCGACACTTACACAGATACGCAGTATTTT	CASSLGDTYTDTQYF
once	-	TRBV19	TRBJ2-5	TGTGCCAGTAGTATAGGAACCGAGCAAGAGACCCAGTACTTC	CASSIGTEQETQYF
-	-	TRBV19	TRBJ2-1	TGTGCCAGTAGTCCGAGAGGCGGGTCCTACAATGAGCAGTTCTTC	CASSPRGGSYNEQFF
-	-	TRBV7-9	TRBJ2-7	TGTGCCAGCAGCCCCCGTTTAATCTACGAGCAGTACTTC	CASSPRLIYEQYF
-	-	TRBV28	TRBJ2-7	TGTGCCAGCAGACAAGACATAGAAGAGCAGTACTTC	CASRQDIEEQYF
-	TRBD2	TRBV7-9	TRBJ2-1	TGTGCCAGCAGCAACGGACTAGCGGGGGGCTGGAACCATGAGCAGTTCTTC	CASSNGLAGGWNHEQFF
-	-	TRBV12-5	TRBJ2-3	TGTGCTAGTCTTTCAACGGGCAGGGGTACAGATACGCAGTATTTT	CASLSTGRGTDTQYF
once	-	TRBV19	TRBJ1-5	TGTGCCAGCCGGCCCTCGGGAGTTAGCAATCAGCCCCAGCATTTT	CASRPSGVSNQPQHF
-	-	TRBV2	TRBJ2-7	TGTGCCTGCATCCGGGAGGGACAGCGGTCTGAGCAGTACTTC	CACIREGQRSEQYF
-	-	TRBV18	TRBJ2-1	TGTGCCAGCTCACGAAACAAGGGGAAAGCCAATGAGCAGTTCTTC	CASSRNKGKANEQFF
-	TRBD1	TRBV5-1	TRBJ1-2	TGCGCCAGCAGCGAATCCCCGGGACAGGGGGCATCTGGCTACACCTTC	CASSESPGQGASGYTF
-	TRBD2	TRBV14	TRBJ2-1	TGTGCCAGCAGCCAAGATTGGAGTAGCGGGGAGTCAGAGCAGTTCTTC	CASSQDWSSGESEQFF
-	-	TRBV9	TRBJ1-6	TGTGCCAGCAGCCCCTCGGGTGGAGGGGCGCCCCTCCACTTT	CASSPSGGGAPLHF
few	TRBD1	TRBV7-9	TRBJ2-7	TGTGCCTCCGGACAGGGAGAGGCTAGACGTTTC	CASGQGEARRF
-	-	TRBV6-2/TRBV6-3	TRBJ2-2	TGTGCCAGCAGTTACGGGACTGTTAACACCGGGGAGCTGTTTTTT	CASSYGTVNTGELFF
-	-	TRBV18	TRBJ2-5	TGTGCCAGCTCAGGAGCGGATCAAGAGACCCAGTACTTC	CASSGADQETQYF
-	-	TRBV5-5	TRBJ1-5	TGTGCCAGCAGCTTGCACCTCCCCCACAACCAGCCCCAGCATTTT	CASSLHLPHNQPQHF
-	-	TRBV6-5	TRBJ1-1	TGTGCCAGCAGTTACCTAGGGGGACGGAAGTTAGAAGCTTTCTTT	CASSYLGGRKLEAFF
-	-	TRBV19	TRBJ2-1	TGTGCCAGTAGTATAGTCGAGGACTACTACAATGAGCAGTTCTTC	CASSIVEDYYNEQFF
once	-	TRBV30	TRBJ1-2	TGTGCCTCAAACCAAAGGTCGGGGGGCGGCTACACCTTC	CASNQRSGGGYTF
-	TRBD1	TRBV28	TRBJ1-2	TGTGCCAGCAGTTTCCCTCAGGGGGTGGGCTATGGCTACACCTTC	CASSFPQGVGYGYTF
-	TRBD1	TRBV7-2	TRBJ1-2	TGTGCCAGCAGCTTAGTAATTAGGACAGGGGACGGCTACACCTTC	CASSLVIRTGDGYTF
-	-	TRBV5-4	TRBJ2-1	TGTGCCAGCAGTGGGGGCGGCCAGCTGGGTAACAATGAGCAGTTCTTC	CASSGGGQLGNNEQFF
-	TRBD1	TRBV9	TRBJ2-7	TGTGCCAGCAGCCCAGGGGACAGGGGTTACGAGCAGTACTTC	CASSPGDRGYEQYF
few	-	TRBV2	TRBJ1-5	TGTGCCAGCAGTGAATCCTTGGGGTCGCGGGAGCCCCAGCATTTT	CASSESLGSREPQHF
-	TRBD2	TRBV6-5	TRBJ2-1	TGTGCCAGCAGTTACTCGACTAGCGGGTCCCTAAGGCAGTTCTTC	CASSYSTSGSLRQFF
-	TRBD1	TRBV27	TRBJ2-7	TGTGCCAGCAGTCTGGGACAGGGTATTTACGAGCAGTACTTC	CASSLGQGIYEQYF
-	TRBD2	TRBV6-2/TRBV6-3	TRBJ2-1	TGTGCCAGCAGTACGGCGGGAGGTCTTGGGAATGAGCAGTTCTTC	CASSTAGGLGNEQFF
-	-	TRBV19	TRBJ2-5	TGTGCCAGTAGTAAACATTGGGGTCAGGGAAAAGAGACCCAGTACTTC	CASSKHWGQGKETQYF
-	-	TRBV30	TRBJ2-7	TGTGCCTGGAGTGTTGGGGGCCCATACGGCCTTACCGAGCAGTACTTC	CAWSVGGPYGLTEQYF
-	-	TRBV4-2	TRBJ2-7	TGTGCCAGCAGCCAAGTACCCCAAAGGGGCGAGCAGTACTTC	CASSQVPQRGEQYF
-	-	TRBV29-1	TRBJ2-7	TGCAGCGTAGGACTAACCTACGAGCAGTACTTC	CSVGLTYEQYF
few	TRBD2	TRBV11-2	TRBJ2-7	TGTGCCAGCAGACCTAGCGGTCCCTACGAGCAGTACTTC	CASRPSGPYEQYF
-	TRBD1	TRBV6-5	TRBJ1-5	TGTGCCGCCGGCACAGGGGGCGGTGATCAGCCCCAGCATTTT	CAAGTGGGDQPQHF
-	-	TRBV27	TRBJ1-2	TGTGCCAGCAGTTTAGGCAGGGCTGATGGCTACACCTTC	CASSLGRADGYTF
-	-	TRBV6-5	TRBJ1-4	TGTGCCAGCAGTTACTCGTCGGTTATTCCTAATGAAAAACTGTTTTTT	CASSYSSVIPNEKLFF
-	TRBD1	TRBV2	TRBJ1-2	TGTGCCAGCAGTGATTCAGGGGGGTATGGCTACACCTTC	CASSDSGGYGYTF
-	-	TRBV10-3	TRBJ1-1	TGTGCCATAAGAGAAGACACTGAAGCTTTCTTT	CAIREDTEAFF
-	-	TRBV5-1	TRBJ1-6	TGCGCCAGCAGCTTGGACAGCTCCTATAATTCACCCCTCCACTTT	CASSLDSSYNSPLHF
-	-	TRBV5-6	TRBJ1-1	TGTGCCAGCAGCACGGGACTCAGGAACACTGAAGCTTTCTTT	CASSTGLRNTEAFF
-	-	TRBV2	TRBJ1-6	TGTGCCAGCAGTGTTGGGGGGAGGCATAATTCACCCCTCCACTTT	CASSVGGRHNSPLHF
once	TRBD1	TRBV9	TRBJ1-1	TGTGCCAGCAGCGTAGGGGGGACAGGTGAAGCTTTCTTT	CASSVGGTGEAFF
-	TRBD2	TRBV19	TRBJ2-7	TGTGCCAGTAGTACGAGGACTAGCGGGAGGGCCCACGAGCAGTACTTC	CASSTRTSGRAHEQYF
-	-	TRBV30	TRBJ1-1	TGTGCCTGGCGACAGCTTGAAGCTTTCTTT	CAWRQLEAFF
-	-	TRBV19	TRBJ2-7	TGTGCCAGTAGTATGGGGCAGGGCCACGAGCAGTACTTC	CASSMGQGHEQYF
-	TRBD1	TRBV7-2	TRBJ2-3	TGTGCCAGCTTGGGACAGGTTAGGGATACGCAGTATTTT	CASLGQVRDTQYF